Shown below are 32 T cell receptor beta chains from a single sample sequenced in a study of blood T cell repertoires in COVID-19. Sequenced by immunoSEQ multiplex PCR; TCRdb stores in-frame clones only, minus some. The repertoire holds some 100,000 clones, with around 81% as singletons. Sequencing was done on a sample of peripheral blood. Receptor source: a man between 50 and 59 years old with active or convalescent COVID-19.

CDR3 DNA sequence: TGTGCCAGCAGCTTAAGGGGCGCAGATACGCAGTATTTT. This gives the protein CASSLRGADTQYF. The chain employs TRBV11-3 and TRBJ2-3, with D possibly being TRBD1 (5 bases). Germline V gene lookup returns CDR1 SGHNT and CDR2 YENEEA. This CDR3 region has 13 residues. Trimming took off 2 bases at V and 4 bases at J, with 7 bases between the two ends.

V is TRBV7-3 and J is TRBJ2-3, with 7 bases matching TRBD2. The CDR3 has 18 residues. Per the germline V gene, CDR1 is SGHTA and CDR2 is FQGTGA. V dropped 5 bases and J dropped 1; count of bases not matched to a gene: 15. The CDR3 loop reads CASSPGGDERRGTDTQYF. CDR3 nucleotide sequence: TGTGCCAGCAGCCCGGGGGGAGATGAGCGGAGGGGCACAGATACGCAGTATTTT.

The genes are TRBV29-1 and TRBJ2-2; possibly TRBD1 for D (6 bases). The germline gives CDR1 SQVTM, CDR2 ANQGSEA. The V and J ends lost 3 bases and 7 bases respectively, with 15 bases between them. The length of the CDR3 is 14 residues. CDR3 coding DNA: TGCAGCGTTGATGCGAACCCAGGGGTCGGGGAGCTGTTTTTT. Amino acids: CSVDANPGVGELFF.

This clone was recorded a few times. CDR3 sequence: CSATKTEEAFF. The CDR3 nucleotides are TGCAGTGCCACCAAAACAGAAGAAGCTTTCTTT. This rearrangement joins TRBV20-1 to TRBJ1-1; D not certain. The germline V gene encodes CDR1 DFQATT and CDR2 SNEGSKA (reference sequence). CDR3 length: 11 amino acids. Trimming left V 6 bases short and J 8 bases short, with 13 bases between.

This clone appeared once. The chain employs TRBV10-3 and TRBJ2-7; TRBD1 matches 9 bases. The J segment lost 2 bases and the V segment lost 6 bases, leaving 5 bases of the junction unmatched. The V gene's germline CDR1 is ENHRY and CDR2 SYGVKD. The CDR3 consists of 14 residues. The CDR3 nucleotides are TGTGCCATCAGGGGGGGGACAGGGCCCTACGAGCAGTACTTC. Translating it yields CAIRGGTGPYEQYF.

The CDR3 region is CASSSTSVSSYEQYF. The CDR3 nucleotides are TGCGCCAGCAGCTCGACTAGCGTGAGCTCCTACGAGCAGTACTTC. The V gene is TRBV5-1, the J gene TRBJ2-7; TRBD2 matches at 8 bases. Losses at the gene ends were 3 bases for V and 0 bases for J; bases not matched to a gene: 5. From germline, CDR1 is SGHRS and CDR2 YFSETQ. The CDR3 extends over 15 amino acids.

The chain recombines TRBV19 with TRBJ2-5; 7 bases map to TRBD2. With V trimmed by 0 bases and J by 5 bases, 18 bases remained unmatched. Germline values: CDR1 LNHDA, CDR2 SQIVND (reference sequence). The CDR3 has 19 amino acids. For the CDR3, the DNA is TGTGCCAGTAGTATAGATCCCCCCTTTGGCGGGAGTCTGAGGGAGACCCAGTACTTC. This encodes CASSIDPPFGGSLRETQYF. The complete variable domain, with remaining parts taken from reference TRBV19 and TRBJ2-5, reads DGGITQSPKYLFRKEGQNVTLSCEQNLNHDAMYWYRQDPGQGLRLIYYSQIVNDFQKGDIAEGYSVSREKKESFPLTVTSAQKNPTAFYLCASSIDPPFGGSLRETQYFGPGTRLLVL.

This chain joins TRBV24-1 and TRBJ2-6, with TRBD1 matching over 8 bases. The CDR3 loop spans 19 amino acids. Trimming at V came to 3 bases and at J to 0 bases, leaving 9 bases not matched to a gene. Germline-derived CDR1 and CDR2 are KGHDR and SFDVKD. The CDR3 coding sequence is TGTGCCACCAGTGATCCCTCGGACAGGGTCGGCTCTGGGGCCAACGTCCTGACTTTC. It codes for CATSDPSDRVGSGANVLTF.

CDR3 residues: CASSPGDREEGKLFF. The CDR3 DNA reads as TGCGCCAGCAGCCCGGGGGACAGGGAAGAGGGGAAACTGTTTTTT. The V call is TRBV5-1, the J call TRBJ1-4; 9 bases are shared with TRBD1. V was clipped by 4 bases and J by 11 bases; unmatched bases: 12. This CDR3 has 15 amino acids. The V gene's germline CDR1 is SGHRS and CDR2 YFSETQ. The full variable domain, in which reference TRBV5-1 and TRBJ1-4 provide the parts outside the CDR3, is KAGVTQTPRYLIKTRGQQVTLSCSPISGHRSVSWYQQTPGQGLQFLFEYFSETQRNKGNFPGRFSGRQFSNSRSEMNVSTLELGDSALYLCASSPGDREEGKLFFGSGTQLSVL.

This rearrangement joins TRBV9 to TRBJ2-5; D is perhaps TRBD1 (7 bases). CDR3 length: 15 residues. V dropped 4 bases and J dropped 1 base, with 14 bases sitting between them. CDR1 SGDLS and CDR2 YYNGEE come from the germline V gene. As DNA, the CDR3 is TGTGCCAGCAGCCCAGGGGGAGGCCCCCAAGAGACCCAGTACTTC. As protein: CASSPGGGPQETQYF.

The CDR3 loop reads CASSDGQGVGKQYF. CDR3 in DNA: TGTGCCAGCAGTGATGGACAGGGAGTTGGGAAGCAGTACTTC. This sequence joins TRBV6-1 and TRBJ2-7; the match to TRBD1 covers 8 bases. Germline-derived CDR1 and CDR2 are MNHNS and SASEGT. The V and J ends lost 3 bases and 8 bases, in that order; junction bases with no gene match: 9. The CDR3 consists of 14 residues.

This clone was recorded once. The rearrangement links TRBV5-1 to TRBJ2-6, with TRBD1 matching 11 bases. CDR3 size: 17 residues. From germline, CDR1 is SGHRS and CDR2 YFSETQ. Losses at the gene ends were 4 bases for V and 3 bases for J; bases not matched to a gene: 6. In nucleotides, the CDR3 is TGCGCCAGCAGCCTAAGGGACAGGGGGTTTGGGGCCAACGTCCTGACTTTC. Residues: CASSLRDRGFGANVLTF. Complete variable domain (other parts from reference TRBV5-1 and TRBJ2-6): KAGVTQTPRYLIKTRGQQVTLSCSPISGHRSVSWYQQTPGQGLQFLFEYFSETQRNKGNFPGRFSGRQFSNSRSEMNVSTLELGDSALYLCASSLRDRGFGANVLTFGAGSRLTVL.

Only a few counts were recorded for this clone. This chain joins TRBV2 and TRBJ2-4; D remains unclear. This CDR3 has 14 residues. CDR1 and CDR2 from the germline V gene are SNHLY and FYNNEI. Trimming shortened V by 0 bases and J by 1 base, and 4 bases separated the two germline ends. CDR3: CASSEARAKNIQYF. Written as DNA, the CDR3 is TGTGCCAGCAGTGAAGCCAGGGCCAAAAACATTCAGTACTTC.

This clone has a single count. The rearrangement joins TRBV30 to TRBJ1-3; D is unclear. CDR3 length: 12 amino acids. Germline loops: CDR1 GTSNPN, CDR2 SVGIG (reference sequence). Trimming cost V 1 base and J 4 bases, with 5 bases left between them. The CDR3 loop reads CAWSDEGNTIYF. The CDR3 DNA reads TGTGCCTGGAGTGACGAGGGAAACACCATATATTTT.

There are a few counts of this clone. This chain joins TRBV2 and TRBJ1-5, with a weak D call TRBD1 (6 bases). Deletions cut 6 bases from V and 4 bases from J, with 13 bases between. The CDR3 totals 14 residues. CDR1 SNHLY and CDR2 FYNNEI come from the germline V gene. The CDR3 DNA follows: TGTGCCAGCAGGGGGGGGACAACGAATCAGCCCCAGCATTTT. This codes for CASRGGTTNQPQHF.

The count of this clone is one. The same CDR3 also results from other DNA sequences found in this sample. The chain uses TRBV29-1 and TRBJ1-1; 9 positions match TRBD1. Germline CDR1 SQVTM, CDR2 ANQGSEA. The CDR3 runs to 12 residues. V dropped 6 bases and J dropped 1; count of bases not matched to a gene: 0. CDR3 sequence (DNA): TGCAGCGTGGACAGGGGGAACACTGAAGCTTTCTTT. Amino acids: CSVDRGNTEAFF.

The chain recombines TRBV30 with TRBJ2-7, with 10 bases fitting TRBD2. The germline CDR1 and CDR2 sequences are GTSNPN and SVGIG (reference sequence). CDR3 size: 15 residues. With V trimmed by 0 bases and J by 4 bases, 6 bases remained unmatched. Here the CDR3 DNA reads TGTGCCTGGAGTGTCAGCGGGAGGGCCAGGTACGAGCAGTACTTC. This gives the protein CAWSVSGRARYEQYF.

The chain is built from TRBV21-1 and TRBJ2-1; TRBD2 is taken as the D call from the table, unchecked against the DNA. TRBV21-1 counts as a pseudogene. The CDR3 contains 21 residues. The CDR3 is CASSKQFGCSGLAGHRYEQFF. The CDR3 bases are TGTGCCAGCAGCAAACAGTTCGGCTGCTCGGGACTAGCGGGTCATCGCTATGAGCAGTTCTTC.

The table lists this clone with a few counts. The V call is TRBV15, the J call TRBJ1-5, with unresolved D. The CDR3 length is 14 residues. Per the germline V gene, CDR1 is LNHNV and CDR2 is YYDKDF (reference sequence). V was clipped by 9 bases and J by 0 bases, with 12 bases between them. The CDR3 bases are TGTGCCACTCATGGTAGTTATAGCAATCAGCCCCAGCATTTT. Its protein is CATHGSYSNQPQHF. The complete variable domain, with remaining parts taken from reference TRBV15 and TRBJ1-5, reads DAMVIQNPRYQVTQFGKPVTLSCSQTLNHNVMYWYQQKSSQAPKLLFHYYDKDFNNEADTPDNFQSRRPNTSFCFLDIRSPGLGDTAMYLCATHGSYSNQPQHFGDGTRLSIL.

The CDR3 spells CASSTDQSNQPQHF. The CDR3 bases are TGTGCCAGCAGTACAGACCAGAGCAATCAGCCCCAGCATTTT. The chain has TRBV2 and TRBJ1-5; no firm D call. Germline CDR1 reads SNHLY; CDR2 reads FYNNEI. V dropped 5 bases and J dropped 1 base, with 9 bases sitting between them. The CDR3 is made up of 14 amino acids.

This clone was counted a few times. The V gene is TRBV2, the J gene TRBJ1-2; D is ambiguous. This CDR3 comprises 13 residues. The V end was cut by 0 bases, the J end by 8 bases, with 10 bases between. The germline V gene has CDR1 SNHLY and CDR2 FYNNEI. The CDR3 DNA follows: TGTGCCAGCAGTGAAGCCCGGTCCTGGGGCTACACCTTC. This translates into CASSEARSWGYTF.

The V call is TRBV15, the J call TRBJ1-1; 8 bases are shared with TRBD1. Germline values: CDR1 LNHNV, CDR2 YYDKDF (reference sequence). The CDR3 is made up of 15 amino acids. With V trimmed by 4 bases and J by 3 bases, 7 bases remained unmatched. CDR3 residues: CATSTWTGRHTEAFF. The CDR3 region has the DNA TGTGCCACCAGCACGTGGACAGGGAGGCACACTGAAGCTTTCTTT.

This sequence joins TRBV9 and TRBJ2-1; 8 bases are a match to TRBD2. This CDR3 region has 14 residues. The trim removed 0 bases at V and 11 bases at J, leaving 7 bases unmatched. Germline CDR1 reads SGDLS; CDR2 reads YYNGEE. The CDR3 DNA reads as TGTGCCAGCAGCGTAGGAGAGGAGCGGGAGAAGCAGTTCTTC. This codes for CASSVGEEREKQFF.

The chain joins TRBV19 to TRBJ1-2; 7 nucleotides line up with TRBD1. Germline V gene sequence: CDR1 LNHDA, CDR2 SQIVND (reference sequence). The CDR3 contains 15 residues. The V segment lost 5 bases and the J segment 3 bases; nucleotides outside the gene matches: 9. This CDR3 is CASSATGEEYYGYTF. The CDR3 DNA reads TGTGCCAGTAGTGCCACAGGGGAGGAATACTATGGCTACACCTTC.

This clone appeared once. The genes are TRBV5-1 and TRBJ1-1; 10 nucleotides line up with TRBD1. This CDR3 has 15 residues. V trimming: 3 bases; J trimming: 3 bases; junction bases outside the gene matches: 5. Germline loops: CDR1 SGHRS, CDR2 YFSETQ. CDR3 sequence reads: CASSSDRGSDTEAFF. CDR3 DNA sequence: TGCGCCAGCAGCTCGGACAGGGGGTCTGACACTGAAGCTTTCTTT.

This rearrangement joins TRBV6-6 to TRBJ2-3; 7 positions agree with TRBD2. With V trimmed by 0 bases and J by 6 bases, 9 bases remained unmatched. The CDR3 is made up of 16 amino acids. Germline CDR1 is MNHNY and CDR2 is SVGAGI (reference sequence). CDR3 loop: CASSYSSGFGSDTQYF. DNA of the CDR3: TGTGCCAGCAGTTACTCTAGCGGGTTTGGGTCCGATACGCAGTATTTT.

The rearrangement links TRBV16 to TRBJ2-6, with 8 bases fitting TRBD1. In germline, CDR1 is KGHSY, CDR2 FQNENV. V gave up 2 bases and J gave up 0 bases; unmatched junction bases: 6. The CDR3 spans 18 residues. The CDR3 DNA is TGTGCCAGCAGCCAAGATGCAGGGGGCCTCTCTGGGGCCAACGTCCTGACTTTC. Protein sequence: CASSQDAGGLSGANVLTF.

The chain combines TRBV30 with TRBJ2-3; D perhaps matches TRBD1 (6 bases). The CDR3 sequence is 15 residues long. V gave up 0 bases and J gave up 0 bases, with 10 bases separating them. Germline loops: CDR1 GTSNPN, CDR2 SVGIG (reference sequence). The CDR3: CAWSVLRGSTDTQYF. The CDR3 nucleotides are TGTGCCTGGAGTGTACTCAGGGGTAGCACAGATACGCAGTATTTT.

The rearrangement joins TRBV18 to TRBJ2-1; a possible D gene is TRBD1 (7 bases). CDR3 length: 15 residues. The germline V gene has CDR1 KGHSH and CDR2 LQKENI. V lost 3 bases and J 6 bases, leaving 15 bases between the germline ends. CDR3 protein: CASSPNQGGTNEQFF. As DNA, the CDR3 is TGTGCCAGCTCACCGAATCAGGGGGGAACCAATGAGCAGTTCTTC.

The chain uses TRBV5-1 and TRBJ1-1, with D possibly being TRBD1 (6 bases). Trimming left V 5 bases short and J 1 base short, with 12 bases between. The germline V gene has CDR1 SGHRS and CDR2 YFSETQ. CDR3 length: 14 amino acids. The CDR3 sequence: CASRPLGQNTEAFF. The CDR3 bases are TGCGCCAGCAGACCACTGGGACAGAACACTGAAGCTTTCTTT.

The gene calls are TRBV7-2 and TRBJ2-5; 7 bases fit TRBD2. V lost 5 bases and J lost 6; bases outside the gene matches: 6. Germline lookup yields CDR1 SGHTA and CDR2 FQGNSA. This CDR3 has 13 residues. This CDR3 reads CASSRDYIKTQYF. In DNA, the CDR3 is TGTGCCAGCAGCCGGGACTATATAAAGACCCAGTACTTC.

The genes are TRBV3-1 (or the pseudogene TRBV3-2) and TRBJ1-2; 10 bases fit TRBD1. The CDR3 runs 14 residues. Germline loops: CDR1 LGHDT, CDR2 YNNKEL (reference sequence). V dropped 4 bases and J dropped 7; count of bases not matched to a gene: 6. CDR3 residues: CASSLWDRGSGYTF. CDR3 DNA: TGTGCCAGCAGCCTCTGGGACAGGGGATCTGGCTACACCTTC.